These 2 T cell receptor beta chains were sequenced from one sample in a study of graft-versus-host responses after intestinal transplantation. Produced via immunoSEQ multiplex PCR; TCRdb's table is partial and in-frame only. The sample has under 80,000 clones, 80% to 95% seen once. Specimen: PBMCs, collected 98 days after intestinal transplantation. Receptors were obtained from a human patient who received an intestinal transplant, so some T cells may come from the graft donor.

The V and J genes are TRBV10-2 and TRBJ2-2; possible D gene TRBD2, 5 bases. V dropped 6 bases and J dropped 8 bases, with 7 bases sitting between them. CDR3 length equals 11 residues. In germline, CDR1 is WSHSY, CDR2 SAAADI. The DNA for the CDR3 is TGCGCCAGCAGAACGGGGGGGGAGCTGTTTTTT. Protein sequence: CASRTGGELFF.

This CDR3 is CASSYLAGATDTQYF. CDR3 sequence (DNA): TGTGCCAGCAGTTACCTAGCGGGAGCCACAGATACGCAGTATTTT. The gene calls are TRBV6-6 and TRBJ2-3; 10 bases align to TRBD2. V lost 2 bases and J lost 2; bases outside the gene matches: 1. This CDR3 has 15 residues. The germline CDR1 and CDR2 sequences are MNHNY and SVGAGI (reference sequence).